This is a list of T cell receptor beta chains from one sample in a study of beta chain features in type 1 diabetes. Sequencing was performed with immunoSEQ multiplex PCR; in TCRdb, only in-frame clones are kept and a portion is missing. This repertoire shows approximately 250,000 clones, roughly 17% found once; its top ten account for approximately 0.081%. The sequenced sample consisted of naive CD4+ T cells from blood. Receptors originate from a man under 40 with type 1 diabetes. Both conserved end residues are part of each CDR3. D genes are given only for firm matches. Size is stated for part of the rows, as once, few or many counts, or as a class when the clone is expanded.

V	J	D	size	DNA	CDR3
TRBV10-1	TRBJ2-4	-	-	TGCGCCAGCAGTGAGGCGAGAGGGACCCAAGGTGGGAACATTCAGTACTTC	CASSEARGTQGGNIQYF
TRBV9	TRBJ2-1	-	few	TGTGCCAGCAGCGTAGCCTACAATGAGCAGTTCTTC	CASSVAYNEQFF
TRBV10-3	TRBJ2-7	-	-	TGTGCCATCAGTGGGGGGCAGTCCTACGAGCAGTACTTC	CAISGGQSYEQYF
TRBV7-8	TRBJ2-1	-	few	TGTGCCAGCAGCAGGCCGTCGCTAGGCAATGAGCAGTTCTTC	CASSRPSLGNEQFF
TRBV18	TRBJ2-3	-	-	TGTGCCAGCTCACCCAGACTATTCACAGATACGCAGTATTTT	CASSPRLFTDTQYF
TRBV7-2	TRBJ2-1	-	few	TGTGCCAGCAGCTTAGGTTTAGCAGGCAACAATGAGCAGTTCTTC	CASSLGLAGNNEQFF
TRBV10-3	TRBJ2-3	-	few	TGTGCCATCAGTGAGTCTACTAGCTATACGCAGTATTTT	CAISESTSYTQYF
TRBV27	TRBJ2-1	-	few	TGTGCCAGTCTGGGCAGGGGAAGACCTACCCACTTTTCCTACAATGAGCAGTTCTTC	CASLGRGRPTHFSYNEQFF
TRBV14	TRBJ2-1	TRBD1	few	TGTGCCAGCAGCCCCCGGGACAGGATTTCCAATGAGCAGTTCTTC	CASSPRDRISNEQFF
TRBV5-4	TRBJ2-7	-	-	TGTGCCAGCAGTCAGGGGGGTATGGAGCAGTACTTC	CASSQGGMEQYF
TRBV27	TRBJ2-7	TRBD1	-	TGTGCCAGCAGTTTAGATTTCGGGACAGGGGGCGAAAAGCAGTACTTC	CASSLDFGTGGEKQYF
TRBV9	TRBJ2-1	TRBD2	few	TGTGCCAGCAGCTTCCGGTCTCTCCCTAGCGGCAGCTCCTACAATGAGCAGTTCTTC	CASSFRSLPSGSSYNEQFF
TRBV29-1	TRBJ2-7	-	few	TGCAGCGTTTTAACCCGCTCCTACGAGCAGTACTTC	CSVLTRSYEQYF
TRBV7-2	TRBJ2-6	-	-	TGTGCCAGCAGCTCCCGGGTCTCTGGGGCCAACGTCCTGACTTTC	CASSSRVSGANVLTF
TRBV4-3	TRBJ2-2	-	-	TGCGCCAGCAGCACCTCAGCCGGGGAGCTGTTTTTT	CASSTSAGELFF
TRBV6-6	TRBJ2-5	-	-	TGTGCCAGCGGAAAAGGAACTCAAGAGACCCAGTACTTC	CASGKGTQETQYF
TRBV6-1	TRBJ2-7	-	few	TGTGCCAGCAGTTCGGGACATTCCTACGAGCAGTACTTC	CASSSGHSYEQYF
TRBV6-5	TRBJ2-7	-	few	TGTGCCAGCAGTTACAGCCGGGGAGGCATCTACGAGCAGTACTTC	CASSYSRGGIYEQYF
TRBV6-1	TRBJ2-3	TRBD1	few	TGTGCCAGCAGACCGGACAGGGGCGTAGGACCGCAGTATTTT	CASRPDRGVGPQYF
TRBV5-4	TRBJ2-3	TRBD2	-	TGTGCCAGCAGCTTGGTTCCTAGCGGGTGGCATAACACAGATACGCAGTATTTT	CASSLVPSGWHNTDTQYF
TRBV20-1	TRBJ2-7	-	few	TGCAGTGCTAGACCGTCCTACGAGCAGTACTTC	CSARPSYEQYF
TRBV6-6	TRBJ2-5	-	-	TGTGCCAGCAGTTACTTGCAGGACCAGTACTTC	CASSYLQDQYF
TRBV7-2	TRBJ2-1	-	-	TGTGCCAGCAGCCCGCGTGTGGATGGCAATGAGCAGTTCTTC	CASSPRVDGNEQFF
TRBV29-1	TRBJ2-7	TRBD2	-	TGCAGCGTTGGACTAGCGGGACGTACCTACGAGCAGTACTTC	CSVGLAGRTYEQYF
TRBV15	TRBJ2-7	-	-	TGTGCCACCAGCAGAGGGGACATTTCCTACGAGCAGTACTTC	CATSRGDISYEQYF
TRBV28	TRBJ2-7	-	-	TGTGCCAGCATCCCGTATGGCGGATCTGGCGAGCAGTACTTC	CASIPYGGSGEQYF
TRBV28	TRBJ2-4	TRBD2	-	TGTGCCAGCAGTCCCGCTGACCGGGGGGACATTCAGTACTTC	CASSPADRGDIQYF
TRBV5-1	TRBJ2-4	TRBD2	-	TGCGCCAGCAGCTTTTCCGACGGCGGGAGGTTGGACATTCAGTACTTC	CASSFSDGGRLDIQYF
TRBV25-1	TRBJ1-1	-	few	TGTGCCAGCAGTCCCCGCGATAGGACAGCAAGAGTCTTT	CASSPRDRTARVF
TRBV18	TRBJ2-7	-	-	TGTGCCAGCTCTCCCCCGGCTAGCTCCTACGAGCAGTACTTC	CASSPPASSYEQYF
TRBV18	TRBJ2-5	-	-	TGTGCCAGCTCACCAACAACAGGGAAAGAGACCCAGTACTTC	CASSPTTGKETQYF
TRBV12-5	TRBJ2-1	TRBD2	few	TGTGCTAGTGGCCCCGGGACTAGCGGGAGTTCGTCTTCCGCTGAGCAGTTCTTC	CASGPGTSGSSSSAEQFF
TRBV6-6	TRBJ2-3	TRBD2	few	TGTGCCAGCAGTTCGGGACTAGCGGGAGAAACGCAGTATTTT	CASSSGLAGETQYF
TRBV12-5	TRBJ2-6	-	-	TGTGCTAGTGGTAGCTCTGGGGCCAACGTCCTGACTTTC	CASGSSGANVLTF
TRBV11-2	TRBJ2-1	TRBD2	-	TGTGCCAGCAGCTTGGGACTAGCGGATTACAATGAGCAGTTCTTC	CASSLGLADYNEQFF
TRBV11-3	TRBJ2-1	TRBD2	few	TGTGCCAGCAGCTCGACTAGCGGGAGTAGGAATGAGCAGTTCTTC	CASSSTSGSRNEQFF
TRBV7-3	TRBJ2-2	-	-	TGTGCCAGCAGCCCCTTAGGGTCTCTTACCGGGGAGCTGTTTTTT	CASSPLGSLTGELFF
TRBV29-1	TRBJ2-1	TRBD2	-	TGCAGCGTTGACGCGGCGGGAGTGGAGCAGTTCTTC	CSVDAAGVEQFF
TRBV18	TRBJ1-2	-	few	TGTGCCAGCTCACTTCCCCCAGGGAACTATGGCTACACCTTC	CASSLPPGNYGYTF
TRBV30	TRBJ2-7	TRBD1	few	TGTGCCTGGAGTAGTCGTGTAGGCTCCCGGGACAGGGGGCGGTGGCAGTACTTC	CAWSSRVGSRDRGRWQYF
TRBV29-1	TRBJ2-2	-	few	TGCAGCGTCCGATCGAACGGGGAGCTGTTTTTT	CSVRSNGELFF
TRBV14	TRBJ2-1	-	few	TGTGCCAGCAGCTCACAGGGTTTTGAGCAGTTCTTC	CASSSQGFEQFF
TRBV11-3	TRBJ2-1	TRBD2	-	TGTGCCAGCAGCTTAAGGACTAGAGATGAGCAGTTCTTC	CASSLRTRDEQFF
TRBV14	TRBJ2-1	TRBD1	-	TGTGCCAGCAGCGAAGCCGGGACAGGGGCCTACAATGAGCAGTTCTTC	CASSEAGTGAYNEQFF
TRBV27	TRBJ2-1	-	-	TGTGCCAGCAGTTTCCGGGGTAGCCACAATGAGCAGTTCTTC	CASSFRGSHNEQFF